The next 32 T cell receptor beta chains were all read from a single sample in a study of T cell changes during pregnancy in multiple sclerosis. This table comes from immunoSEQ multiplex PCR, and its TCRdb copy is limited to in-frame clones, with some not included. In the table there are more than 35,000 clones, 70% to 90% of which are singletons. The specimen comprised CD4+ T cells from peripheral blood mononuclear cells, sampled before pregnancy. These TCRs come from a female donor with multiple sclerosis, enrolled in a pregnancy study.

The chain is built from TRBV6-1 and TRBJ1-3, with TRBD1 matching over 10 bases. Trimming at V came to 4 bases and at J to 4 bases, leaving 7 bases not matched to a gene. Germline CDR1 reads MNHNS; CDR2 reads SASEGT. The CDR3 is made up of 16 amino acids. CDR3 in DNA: TGTGCCAGCAGTGCTGGGACAGGGGTGGCGGGAAACACCATATATTTT. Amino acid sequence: CASSAGTGVAGNTIYF.

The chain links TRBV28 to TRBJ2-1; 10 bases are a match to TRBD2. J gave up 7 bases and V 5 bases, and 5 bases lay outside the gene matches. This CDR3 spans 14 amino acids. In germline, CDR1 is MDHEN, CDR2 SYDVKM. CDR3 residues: CASSPGTSVNEQFF. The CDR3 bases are TGTGCCAGCAGTCCAGGGACTAGCGTGAATGAGCAGTTCTTC.

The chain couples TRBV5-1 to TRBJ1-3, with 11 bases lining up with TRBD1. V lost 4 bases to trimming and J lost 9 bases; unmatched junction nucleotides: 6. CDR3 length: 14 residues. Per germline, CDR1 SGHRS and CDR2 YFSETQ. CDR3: CASSPGQGVGTIYF. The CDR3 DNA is TGCGCCAGCAGCCCGGGACAGGGGGTCGGCACCATATATTTT.

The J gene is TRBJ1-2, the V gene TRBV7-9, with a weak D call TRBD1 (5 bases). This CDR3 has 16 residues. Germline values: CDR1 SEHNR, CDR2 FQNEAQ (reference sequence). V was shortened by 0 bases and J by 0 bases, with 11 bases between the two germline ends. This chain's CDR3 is CASSLAGREANYGYTF. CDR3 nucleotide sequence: TGTGCCAGCAGCTTAGCGGGCAGGGAAGCTAACTATGGCTACACCTTC.

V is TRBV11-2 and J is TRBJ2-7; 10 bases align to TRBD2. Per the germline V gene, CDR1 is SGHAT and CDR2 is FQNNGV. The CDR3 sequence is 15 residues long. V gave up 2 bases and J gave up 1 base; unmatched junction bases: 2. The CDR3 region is CASSLWTSGSYEQYF. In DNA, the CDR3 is TGTGCCAGCAGCTTATGGACTAGCGGATCCTACGAGCAGTACTTC.

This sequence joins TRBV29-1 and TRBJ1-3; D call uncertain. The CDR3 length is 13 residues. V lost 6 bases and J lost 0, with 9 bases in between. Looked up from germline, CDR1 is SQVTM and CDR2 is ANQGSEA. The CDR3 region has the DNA TGCAGCGTCGCCCAGTCCTCTGGAAACACCATATATTTT. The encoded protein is CSVAQSSGNTIYF.

The CDR3 loop is CASSLGTRPDTQYF. The CDR3, as DNA: TGTGCCAGCAGCTTAGGGACAAGGCCTGATACGCAGTATTTT. V usage is TRBV7-3 and J usage is TRBJ2-3; perhaps TRBD1 as D (6 bases). Germline CDR1 SGHTA, CDR2 FQGTGA. Trimming pared 2 bases from V and 6 bases from J, leaving 12 bases between. The CDR3 covers 14 residues.

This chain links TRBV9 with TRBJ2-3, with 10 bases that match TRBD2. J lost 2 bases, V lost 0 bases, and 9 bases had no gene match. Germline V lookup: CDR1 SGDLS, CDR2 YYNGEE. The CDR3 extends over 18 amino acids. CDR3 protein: CASSVGASGGLYTDTQYF. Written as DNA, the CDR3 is TGTGCCAGCAGCGTAGGGGCTAGCGGGGGTCTATACACAGATACGCAGTATTTT.

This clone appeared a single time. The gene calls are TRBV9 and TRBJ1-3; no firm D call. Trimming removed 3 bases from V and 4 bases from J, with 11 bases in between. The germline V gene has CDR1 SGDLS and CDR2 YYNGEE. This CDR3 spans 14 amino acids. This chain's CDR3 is CASSARGQGNTIYF. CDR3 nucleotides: TGTGCCAGCAGCGCCCGGGGTCAGGGAAACACCATATATTTT.

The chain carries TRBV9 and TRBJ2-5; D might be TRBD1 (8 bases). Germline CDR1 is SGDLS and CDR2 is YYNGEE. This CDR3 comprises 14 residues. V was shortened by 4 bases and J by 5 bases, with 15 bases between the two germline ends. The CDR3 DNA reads TGTGCCAGCAGCACAGGGGGGGGTGTCGAGACCCAGTACTTC. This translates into CASSTGGGVETQYF.

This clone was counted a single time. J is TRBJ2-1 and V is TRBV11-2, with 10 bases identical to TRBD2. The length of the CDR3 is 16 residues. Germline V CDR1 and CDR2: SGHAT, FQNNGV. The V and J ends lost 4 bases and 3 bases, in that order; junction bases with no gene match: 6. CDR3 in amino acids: CASSSLSGGLYNEQFF. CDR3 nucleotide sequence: TGTGCCAGCAGCTCCCTTAGCGGGGGGCTCTACAATGAGCAGTTCTTC.

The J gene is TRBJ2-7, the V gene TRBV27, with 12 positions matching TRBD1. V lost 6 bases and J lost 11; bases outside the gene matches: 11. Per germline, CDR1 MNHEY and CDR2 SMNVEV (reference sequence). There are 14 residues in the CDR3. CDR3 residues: CASRRGTGGAVKYF. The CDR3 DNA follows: TGTGCCAGCAGGCGTGGGACAGGGGGCGCGGTGAAGTACTTC.

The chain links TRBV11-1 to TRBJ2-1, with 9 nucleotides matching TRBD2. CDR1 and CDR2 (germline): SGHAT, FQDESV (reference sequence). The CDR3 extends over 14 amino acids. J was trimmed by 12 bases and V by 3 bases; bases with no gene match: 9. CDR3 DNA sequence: TGTGCCAGCAGCTTGGGGATTCAAGCGGGGGGGCAGTTCTTC. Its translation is CASSLGIQAGGQFF.

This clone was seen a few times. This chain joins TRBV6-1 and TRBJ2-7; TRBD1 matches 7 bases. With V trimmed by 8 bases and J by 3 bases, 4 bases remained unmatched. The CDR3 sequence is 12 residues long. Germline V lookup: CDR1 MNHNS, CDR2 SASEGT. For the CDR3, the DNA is TGTGCCAGCGGCAACAGGGGCTACGAGCAGTACTTC. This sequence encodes CASGNRGYEQYF.

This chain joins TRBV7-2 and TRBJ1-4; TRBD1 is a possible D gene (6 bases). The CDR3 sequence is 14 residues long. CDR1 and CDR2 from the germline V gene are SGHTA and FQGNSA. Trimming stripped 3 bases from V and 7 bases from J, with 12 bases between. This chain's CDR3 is CASSLSRGSEKLFF. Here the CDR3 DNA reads TGTGCCAGCAGCTTGAGCAGGGGCAGTGAAAAACTGTTTTTT.

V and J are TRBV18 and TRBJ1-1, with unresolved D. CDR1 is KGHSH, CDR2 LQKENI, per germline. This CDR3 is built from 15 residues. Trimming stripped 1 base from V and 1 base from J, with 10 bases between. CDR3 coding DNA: TGTGCCAGCTCACCACAGTCGGAGGCGAACACTGAAGCTTTCTTT. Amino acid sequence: CASSPQSEANTEAFF.

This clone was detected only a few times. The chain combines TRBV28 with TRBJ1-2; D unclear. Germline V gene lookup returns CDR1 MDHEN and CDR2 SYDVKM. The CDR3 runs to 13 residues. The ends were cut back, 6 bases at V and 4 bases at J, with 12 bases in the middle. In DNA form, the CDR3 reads TGTGCCAGCAGCCTGGCCCTCTCCTATGGCTACACCTTC. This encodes CASSLALSYGYTF.

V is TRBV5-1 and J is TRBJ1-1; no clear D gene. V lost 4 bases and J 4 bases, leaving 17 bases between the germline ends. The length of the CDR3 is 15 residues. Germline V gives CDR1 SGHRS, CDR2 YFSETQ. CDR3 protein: CASSRGSQVGTEAFF. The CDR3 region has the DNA TGCGCCAGCAGCCGGGGTAGTCAGGTGGGCACTGAAGCTTTCTTT.

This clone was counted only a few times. Written as DNA, the CDR3 is TGTGCCAGTAGTATCTGGGGGGGGAATCAGCCCCAGCATTTT. The encoded protein is CASSIWGGNQPQHF. The chain uses TRBV19 and TRBJ1-5; perhaps TRBD1 as D (5 bases). The V gene lost 3 bases and the J gene lost 4 bases, with 10 bases spanning the gap. The germline V gene has CDR1 LNHDA and CDR2 SQIVND (reference sequence). This CDR3 is 14 amino acids long.

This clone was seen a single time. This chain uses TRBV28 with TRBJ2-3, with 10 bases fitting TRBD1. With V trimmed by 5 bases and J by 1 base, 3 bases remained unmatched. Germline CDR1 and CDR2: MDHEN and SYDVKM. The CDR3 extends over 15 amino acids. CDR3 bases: TGTGCCAGCAGTGCCGGGACAGGGGGCACAGATACGCAGTATTTT. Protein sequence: CASSAGTGGTDTQYF.

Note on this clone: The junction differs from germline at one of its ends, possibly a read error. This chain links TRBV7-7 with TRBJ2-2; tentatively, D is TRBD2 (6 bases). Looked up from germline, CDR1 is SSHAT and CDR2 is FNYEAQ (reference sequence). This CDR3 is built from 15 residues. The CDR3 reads CASSLGSGVTGELFF. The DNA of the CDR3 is TGTGCTAGCAGCTTGGGATCGGGGGTGACCGGGGAGCTGTTTTTT. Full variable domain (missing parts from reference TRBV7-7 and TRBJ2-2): GAGVSQSPRYKVTKRGQDVTLRCDPISSHATLYWYQQALGQGPEFLTYFNYEAQPDKSGLPSDRFSAERPEGSISTLTIQRTEQRDSAMYRCASSLGSGVTGELFFGEGSRLTVL.

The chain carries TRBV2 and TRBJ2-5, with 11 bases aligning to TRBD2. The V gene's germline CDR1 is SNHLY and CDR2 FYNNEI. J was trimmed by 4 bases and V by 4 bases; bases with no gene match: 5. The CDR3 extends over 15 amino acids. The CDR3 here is CASSVGTSGGETQYF. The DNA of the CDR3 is TGTGCCAGCAGTGTTGGGACTAGCGGTGGAGAGACCCAGTACTTC.

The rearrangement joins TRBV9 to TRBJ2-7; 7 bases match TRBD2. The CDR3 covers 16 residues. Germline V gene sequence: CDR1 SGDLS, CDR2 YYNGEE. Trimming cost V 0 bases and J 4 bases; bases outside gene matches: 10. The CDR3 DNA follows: TGTGCCAGCAGCGTAGGGTTGGGGGAGGGCGCTTACGAGCAGTACTTC. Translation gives CASSVGLGEGAYEQYF.

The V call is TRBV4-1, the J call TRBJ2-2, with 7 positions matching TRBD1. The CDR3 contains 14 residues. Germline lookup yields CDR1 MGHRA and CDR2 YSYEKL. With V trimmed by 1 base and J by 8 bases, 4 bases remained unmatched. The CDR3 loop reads CASSQVGGLGELFF. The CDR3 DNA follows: TGCGCCAGCAGCCAAGTAGGGGGCTTAGGGGAGCTGTTTTTT.

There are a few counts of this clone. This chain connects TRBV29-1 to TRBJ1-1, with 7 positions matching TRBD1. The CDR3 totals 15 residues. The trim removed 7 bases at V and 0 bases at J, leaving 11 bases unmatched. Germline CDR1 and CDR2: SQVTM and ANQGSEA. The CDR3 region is CSAGGGWGMNTEAFF. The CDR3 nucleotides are TGCAGCGCCGGAGGGGGCTGGGGTATGAACACTGAAGCTTTCTTT. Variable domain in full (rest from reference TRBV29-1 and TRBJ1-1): SAVISQKPSRDICQRGTSLTIQCQVDSQVTMMFWYRQQPGQSLTLIATANQGSEATYESGFVIDKFPISRPNLTFSTLTVSNMSPEDSSIYLCSAGGGWGMNTEAFFGQGTRLTVV.

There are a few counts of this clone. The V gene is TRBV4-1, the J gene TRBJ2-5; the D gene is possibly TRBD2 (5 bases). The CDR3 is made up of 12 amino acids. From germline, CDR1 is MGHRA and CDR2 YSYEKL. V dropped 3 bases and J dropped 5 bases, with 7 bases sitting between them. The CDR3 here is CASSQDFETQYF. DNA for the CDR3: TGCGCCAGCAGCCAGGACTTTGAGACCCAGTACTTC.

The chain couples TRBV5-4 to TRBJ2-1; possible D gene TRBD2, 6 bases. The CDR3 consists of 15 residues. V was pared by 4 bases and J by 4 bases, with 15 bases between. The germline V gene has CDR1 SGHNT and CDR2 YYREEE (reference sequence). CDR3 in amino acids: CASSPGSGLYNEQFF. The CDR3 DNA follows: TGTGCCAGCAGCCCAGGGAGCGGGCTGTACAATGAGCAGTTCTTC.

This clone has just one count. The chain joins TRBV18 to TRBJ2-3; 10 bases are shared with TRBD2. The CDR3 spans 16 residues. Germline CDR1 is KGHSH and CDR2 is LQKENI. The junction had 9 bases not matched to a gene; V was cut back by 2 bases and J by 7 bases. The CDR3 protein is CASSPLGAGGLNTQYF. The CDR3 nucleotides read TGTGCCAGCTCACCATTAGGAGCGGGGGGGCTAAATACGCAGTATTTT.

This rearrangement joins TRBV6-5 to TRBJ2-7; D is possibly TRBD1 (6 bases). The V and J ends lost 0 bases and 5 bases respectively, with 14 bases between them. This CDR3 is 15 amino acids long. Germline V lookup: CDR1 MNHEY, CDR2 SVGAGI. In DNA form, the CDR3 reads TGTGCCAGCAGTTACTCCCCGGGACAAGCACACGAGCAGTACTTC. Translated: CASSYSPGQAHEQYF.

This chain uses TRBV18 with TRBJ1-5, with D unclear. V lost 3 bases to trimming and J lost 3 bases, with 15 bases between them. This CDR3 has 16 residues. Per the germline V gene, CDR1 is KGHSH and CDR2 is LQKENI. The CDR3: CASSPLDLGNNQPQHF. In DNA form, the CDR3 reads TGTGCCAGCTCACCTTTGGACTTGGGGAACAATCAGCCCCAGCATTTT.

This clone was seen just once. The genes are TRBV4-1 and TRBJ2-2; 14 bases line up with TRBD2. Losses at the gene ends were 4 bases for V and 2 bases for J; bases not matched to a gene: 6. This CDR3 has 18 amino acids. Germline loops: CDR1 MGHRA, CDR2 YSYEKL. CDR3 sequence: CASSPRLAGGTNTGELFF. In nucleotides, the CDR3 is TGCGCCAGCAGCCCCAGACTAGCGGGGGGGACAAACACCGGGGAGCTGTTTTTT.

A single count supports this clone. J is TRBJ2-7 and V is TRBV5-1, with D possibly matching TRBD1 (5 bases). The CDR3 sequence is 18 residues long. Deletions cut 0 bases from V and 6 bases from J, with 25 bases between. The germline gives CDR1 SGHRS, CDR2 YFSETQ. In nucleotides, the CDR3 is TGCGCCAGCAGCTTGGGAACCCTTGCATGGGGCATGAGGACCGAGCAGTACTTC. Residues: CASSLGTLAWGMRTEQYF. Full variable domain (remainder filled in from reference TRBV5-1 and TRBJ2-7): KAGVTQTPRYLIKTRGQQVTLSCSPISGHRSVSWYQQTPGQGLQFLFEYFSETQRNKGNFPGRFSGRQFSNSRSEMNVSTLELGDSALYLCASSLGTLAWGMRTEQYFGPGTRLTVT.